A selection of T cell receptor beta chains follows, all from one sample in a study of blood T cell repertoires in COVID-19. The method was immunoSEQ multiplex PCR; TCRdb's version includes in-frame clones alone and lacks a portion of them. The table includes about 370,000 clones, roughly 90% detected once. Sequenced sample: peripheral blood. The receptors were gathered from a woman aged 30 to 39 with COVID-19, enrolled during active disease. Both conserved end residues are part of each CDR3. Fields, in order: D gene, J gene, clone size, V gene, CDR3 DNA, CDR3 protein. A D gene is named only where the DNA matches it firmly. Where a row states a size, it is once, few, many or the class of an expanded clone; other rows omit it.

>TRBD1|TRBJ1-2|once|TRBV19
TGTGCCAGTAGTCTACAGGGGGCTAACTATGGCTACACCTTC
CASSLQGANYGYTF
>.|TRBJ2-1|.|TRBV21-1
TGTGCCAGCACCAAGCGGCGATTAGCAGGGGTCACCTACAATGAGCAGTTCTTC
CASTKRRLAGVTYNEQFF
>.|TRBJ2-2|.|TRBV12-3/TRBV12-4
TGTGCCAGCAGTTTAGGGGGCCGGGAGCTGTTTTTT
CASSLGGRELFF
>.|TRBJ2-3|.|TRBV9
TGTGCCAGCGGCCACGGCACAGATACGCAGTATTTT
CASGHGTDTQYF
>.|TRBJ2-3|.|TRBV7-2
TGTGCCAGCAGCTTAGTCAGGACAGCATACATCACAGATACGCAGTATTTT
CASSLVRTAYITDTQYF
>.|TRBJ1-1|.|TRBV13
TGTGCCAGCAGCGAGGGACAGAACACTGAAGCTTTCTTT
CASSEGQNTEAFF
>TRBD2|TRBJ2-5|.|TRBV11-3
TGTGCCAGCAGCTTACGACTAGCGGGAGTAGAGACCCAGTACTTC
CASSLRLAGVETQYF
>TRBD2|TRBJ2-1|.|TRBV7-2
TGTGCCAGCAGCTCATCGGGACTAGCGGGATTCAATGAGCAGTTCTTC
CASSSSGLAGFNEQFF
>.|TRBJ2-5|.|TRBV2
TGTGCCACCCACTTGGAGCGGCTACAAGAGACCCAGTACTTC
CATHLERLQETQYF
>TRBD2|TRBJ2-1|.|TRBV7-6
TGTGCCAGCAGCAGAGACAGGGTCCTAGCGGGAGTGGGGACCTACAATGAGCAGTTCTTC
CASSRDRVLAGVGTYNEQFF
>.|TRBJ1-1|.|TRBV27
TGTGCCAGCAGTTTATCGGTCAGCACTGAAGCTTTCTTT
CASSLSVSTEAFF
>.|TRBJ2-3|.|TRBV6-5
TGTGCCAGCAGTTACCTTGGACAGCTAGGCACAGATACGCAGTATTTT
CASSYLGQLGTDTQYF
>.|TRBJ2-1|.|TRBV5-4
TGTGCCAGCAGCTTGTGGGGAGGAGGTGCGCATGAGCAGTTCTTC
CASSLWGGGAHEQFF
>.|TRBJ1-6|.|TRBV10-3
TGTGCCACATCCACCTGGGCACAGGGATTGGAAGATAGGATACCCCTCCACTTT
CATSTWAQGLEDRIPLHF
>TRBD2|TRBJ2-2|.|TRBV30
TGTGCCTGGAAGGTTAGGGAGGGCGGGGAGCTGTTTTTT
CAWKVREGGELFF
>.|TRBJ2-5|.|TRBV3-1/TRBV3-2
TGTGCCAGCAGCCCCGGGTTATATCAGTACTTC
CASSPGLYQYF
>TRBD1|TRBJ1-4|.|TRBV6-1
TGTGCCAGCAGTGTTACCGGGACAGGGGGCAGGGCTAATGAAAAACTGTTTTTT
CASSVTGTGGRANEKLFF
>TRBD1|TRBJ2-2|.|TRBV7-2
TGTGCCAGCAGCTTCCAGCCAGGGGGCTTCGGGGAGCTGTTTTTT
CASSFQPGGFGELFF
>TRBD2|TRBJ2-1|.|TRBV5-1
TGCGCCAGCAGCTTGTCTCTCCTGGGGCGGGGGGCCTACAATGAGCAGTTCTTC
CASSLSLLGRGAYNEQFF
>.|TRBJ2-7|once|TRBV10-1
TGCGCCAGCAGTCATGGGGCGGGATACGAGCAGTACTTC
CASSHGAGYEQYF
>.|TRBJ2-7|.|TRBV27
TGTGCCAGCAGTTCCTCCCGCGAGCAGTACTTC
CASSSSREQYF
>.|TRBJ1-1|.|TRBV6-5
TGTGCCAGCAGTTACTCCCCCCGAGGTCCCGACACTGAAGCTTTCTTT
CASSYSPRGPDTEAFF
>.|TRBJ2-3|.|TRBV7-9
TGTGCCAGCAGCTTGACAAGCAGCGGGAGCACAGATACGCAGTATTTT
CASSLTSSGSTDTQYF
>.|TRBJ1-4|.|TRBV6-5
TGTGCCAGCAGGCAATCAGGATCTAATGAAAAACTGTTTTTT
CASRQSGSNEKLFF
>TRBD2|TRBJ2-5|once|TRBV7-8
TGTGCCAGCAGCTACCCAGCGGGGGCAGAGACCCAGTACTTC
CASSYPAGAETQYF
>.|TRBJ2-3|.|TRBV3-1/TRBV3-2
TGTGCCAGCAGCCAAGTCGGGGGGCCTGGAGATACGCAGTATTTT
CASSQVGGPGDTQYF
>.|TRBJ1-3|once|TRBV19
TGTGCCAGTAGTCCCCCTAGCTCTGGAAACACCATATATTTT
CASSPPSSGNTIYF
>.|TRBJ1-6|few|TRBV5-4
TGTGCCAGCAGCTTGGTTGAACGGGGAATTAATTCACCCCTCCACTTT
CASSLVERGINSPLHF
>TRBD2|TRBJ2-3|.|TRBV19
TGTGCCAGTAGTCAATATAGGACTAGCGGGCTCAATTTT
CASSQYRTSGLNF
>.|TRBJ1-5|.|TRBV7-2
TGTGCCACAGGAGGGCGCAATCAGCCCCAGCATTTT
CATGGRNQPQHF
>.|TRBJ1-2|.|TRBV12-3/TRBV12-4
TGTGCCAGCAGTAATTCTAGAACCTATGGCTACACCTTC
CASSNSRTYGYTF
>.|TRBJ1-3|.|TRBV28
TGTGCCAGCAGTTTTCTGTGGTACAGGAACTCTGGAAACACCATATATTTT
CASSFLWYRNSGNTIYF
>TRBD1|TRBJ2-7|.|TRBV5-6
TGTGCCAGCAGCCCGGACAGGGGTGGCTCCTACGAGCAGTACTTC
CASSPDRGGSYEQYF
>TRBD1|TRBJ1-2|.|TRBV6-5
TGTGCCAGCAGTTCGACAGGGGCCCGGTATGGCTACACCTTC
CASSSTGARYGYTF